These T cell receptor beta chains were read from a single sample in a study of response to subunit inactivated influenza vaccine. TCRdb re-derived calls from the RT-PCR reads in MiXCR, one entry per CDR3 protein. The data contain approximately 500,000 distinct CDR3 sequences, 14% of them seen just once; the ten biggest clones take up approximately 10%. Sequencing used PBMCs from blood, obtained approximately 13 days after vaccination. The receptors stem from a man over 45 who received an inactivated influenza vaccine. The CDR3 runs from the conserved cysteine through the conserved F or W. The D gene is left open where the match is weak. Clone size is given for some rows only: seen once, a few or many times, or a class if the clone is expanded.

d_call	v_call	clone_size	j_call	cdr3_aa	cdr3_nt
-	TRBV12-3/TRBV12-4	-	TRBJ1-2	CASSFPGDGYTF	TGTGCCAGCAGTTTCCCCGGGGATGGCTACACCTTC
TRBD1	TRBV6-5	-	TRBJ1-1	CASSLTGGDTEAFF	TGTGCCAGCAGTTTGACAGGGGGAGACACTGAAGCTTTCTTT
-	TRBV7-2	few	TRBJ2-5	CASRLGDLRTQYF	TGTGCCAGCAGACTGGGGGATTTGAGGACCCAGTACTTC
-	TRBV9	few	TRBJ1-6	CASSVTGFRSPLHF	TGTGCCAGCAGCGTAACCGGGTTTCGGTCACCCCTCCACTTT
-	TRBV20-1	-	TRBJ1-5	CSAQDTRDQPQHF	TGCAGTGCTCAGGATACCAGGGATCAGCCCCAGCATTTT
-	TRBV4-2	many	TRBJ2-5	CASSQDPGTVETQYF	TGTGCCAGCAGCCAAGATCCCGGGACTGTAGAGACCCAGTACTTC
TRBD2	TRBV6-1	few	TRBJ2-1	CASSDPSGGAVNEQFF	TGTGCCAGCAGTGACCCTAGCGGGGGGGCCGTAAATGAGCAGTTCTTC
-	TRBV9	many	TRBJ2-2	CASRRDVGELFF	TGTGCCAGCAGAAGGGACGTCGGGGAGCTGTTTTTT
TRBD1	TRBV10-3	-	TRBJ1-5	CATSDRDEQPQHF	TGTGCCACATCGGACAGGGATGAACAGCCCCAGCATTTT
TRBD1	TRBV28	-	TRBJ2-1	CASSPGQDLYNEQFF	TGTGCCAGCAGCCCGGGACAGGATCTCTACAATGAGCAGTTCTTC
-	TRBV12-3/TRBV12-4	few	TRBJ2-3	CASRTDTQYF	TGTGCCAGCAGGACAGATACGCAGTATTTT
-	TRBV2	-	TRBJ2-3	CASRFSTDTQYF	TGTGCCAGCCGATTTAGCACAGATACGCAGTATTTT
TRBD2	TRBV11-2	few	TRBJ2-7	CASSSAGTEGLAGYYEQYF	TGTGCCAGCAGCTCCGCCGGGACGGAGGGACTAGCGGGATACTACGAGCAGTACTTC
TRBD1	TRBV5-1	-	TRBJ2-2	CASRTGGSITGELFF	TGCGCCAGCAGGACAGGGGGAAGTATCACCGGGGAGCTGTTTTTT
TRBD1	TRBV9	few	TRBJ1-6	CASSNPGQGGDNSPLHF	TGTGCCAGCAGCAACCCAGGACAGGGGGGTGATAATTCACCCCTCCACTTT
-	TRBV5-1	few	TRBJ2-5	CASSSGTAEETQYF	TGCGCCAGCAGCTCCGGGACGGCCGAAGAGACCCAGTACTTC
-	TRBV6-5	few	TRBJ2-5	CASSYGGKETQYF	TGTGCCAGCAGTTACGGGGGAAAAGAGACCCAGTACTTC
TRBD2	TRBV18	-	TRBJ2-7	CASSPPVAGAGYEQYF	TGTGCCAGCTCACCACCGGTAGCGGGAGCGGGCTACGAGCAGTACTTC
-	TRBV6-2/TRBV6-3	many	TRBJ2-1	CASSLGGFVDEQFF	TGTGCCAGCAGCCTTGGGGGGTTTGTCGATGAGCAGTTCTTC
-	TRBV4-1	few	TRBJ2-6	CASSPIHRVSGANVLTF	TGCGCCAGCAGCCCAATACACAGGGTCTCTGGGGCCAACGTCCTGACTTTC
-	TRBV4-3	few	TRBJ2-7	CASSQLGRLGDEQYF	TGCGCCAGCAGCCAACTCGGACGTTTGGGGGACGAGCAGTACTTC
-	TRBV24-1	few	TRBJ2-2	CATSDLHSRGPNTGELFF	TGTGCCACCAGTGATTTGCATTCTCGGGGGCCGAACACCGGGGAGCTGTTTTTT
TRBD2	TRBV20-1	-	TRBJ2-1	CSADSGLAGGYNEQFF	TGCAGTGCGGATTCGGGACTAGCGGGAGGCTACAATGAGCAGTTCTTC
-	TRBV12-3/TRBV12-4	many	TRBJ2-1	CASSPQGNNNEQFF	TGTGCCAGCAGTCCTCAGGGGAACAACAATGAGCAGTTCTTC
-	TRBV5-1	-	TRBJ2-3	CASSSDSSTDTQYF	TGCGCCAGCAGCTCGGACAGTAGCACAGATACGCAGTATTTT
TRBD2	TRBV7-2	many	TRBJ2-2	CASSLTSGGTGELFF	TGTGCCAGCAGCCTGACTAGCGGGGGGACCGGGGAGCTGTTTTTT
-	TRBV20-1	-	TRBJ2-3	CSAGGTAILNTDTQYF	TGCAGTGCTGGCGGGACAGCGATTTTAAACACAGATACGCAGTATTTT
TRBD1	TRBV20-1	-	TRBJ1-5	CSAWTGGNQPQHF	TGCAGTGCTTGGACAGGAGGCAATCAGCCCCAGCATTTT
-	TRBV20-1	few	TRBJ2-5	CSARDATTAYSGTQYF	TGCAGTGCTAGAGATGCGACTACCGCTTATTCGGGGACCCAGTACTTC
-	TRBV10-3	few	TRBJ2-7	CAISEQSYEQYF	TGTGCCATCAGTGAGCAATCGTACGAGCAGTACTTC
TRBD2	TRBV6-1	few	TRBJ2-2	CASIQTATSGGSGGELFF	TGTGCCAGCATCCAAACCGCGACTAGCGGGGGGAGTGGCGGGGAGCTGTTTTTT
TRBD1	TRBV11-2	-	TRBJ1-1	CASSTRTGGSEAFF	TGTGCCAGCAGCACGAGGACAGGGGGCAGTGAAGCTTTCTTT
-	TRBV2	few	TRBJ1-5	CASSESQQNNQPQHF	TGTGCCAGCAGTGAATCCCAGCAAAACAATCAGCCCCAGCATTTT
TRBD1	TRBV18	-	TRBJ2-4	CASSPGTGINIQYF	TGTGCCAGCTCTCCGGGGACAGGGATAAACATTCAGTACTTC
-	TRBV5-1	few	TRBJ2-2	CASSLALSTGELFF	TGCGCCAGCAGCTTGGCCTTGTCCACCGGGGAGCTGTTTTTT
TRBD2	TRBV6-2/TRBV6-3	few	TRBJ2-5	CASSPTRLAGGSYQETQYF	TGTGCCAGCAGCCCGACCCGACTAGCGGGAGGATCTTACCAAGAGACCCAGTACTTC
-	TRBV12-3/TRBV12-4	few	TRBJ2-7	CASSFRVPTSYEQYF	TGTGCCAGCAGTTTTCGCGTCCCGACCTCCTACGAGCAGTACTTC
-	TRBV20-1	-	TRBJ2-5	CSARGRLVEETQYF	TGCAGTGCTAGAGGGAGACTAGTAGAGGAGACCCAGTACTTC
-	TRBV27	few	TRBJ2-7	CASSLSRGPTYEQYF	TGTGCCAGCAGTTTATCGCGGGGGCCTACTTACGAGCAGTACTTC
TRBD1	TRBV20-1	-	TRBJ1-6	CSAGSRGNRSPLHF	TGCAGTGCTGGGTCCAGGGGGAATAGATCACCCCTCCACTTT
-	TRBV7-2	few	TRBJ2-1	CASSPGAPYNEQFF	TGTGCCAGCAGCCCAGGTGCCCCCTACAATGAGCAGTTCTTC
TRBD2	TRBV5-8	few	TRBJ2-7	CASSSGVAGGFYEQYF	TGTGCCAGCAGCTCCGGTGTAGCGGGGGGCTTCTACGAGCAGTACTTC
-	TRBV29-1	-	TRBJ2-5	CSVDVGETQYF	TGCAGCGTTGACGTAGGGGAGACCCAGTACTTC
-	TRBV5-1	few	TRBJ2-3	CASSPGTSLDTQYF	TGCGCCAGCAGCCCGGGGACTTCTTTGGATACGCAGTATTTT
-	TRBV6-2/TRBV6-3	few	TRBJ2-1	CASSLNRGSGEQFF	TGTGCCAGCAGTTTAAACAGGGGTAGCGGTGAGCAGTTCTTC
TRBD1	TRBV3-1	few	TRBJ1-3	CASSRGQGANTIYF	TGTGCCAGCAGCCGAGGACAGGGGGCAAACACCATATATTTT
-	TRBV5-6	few	TRBJ1-5	CASSLRSGTNQPQHF	TGTGCCAGCAGCTTGAGGAGCGGAACCAATCAGCCCCAGCATTTT
-	TRBV6-1	few	TRBJ2-1	CASSELGTSKNNEQFF	TGTGCCAGCAGTGAATTGGGGACATCTAAAAACAATGAGCAGTTCTTC
-	TRBV7-2	many	TRBJ2-3	CASSLAVSAAQDTQYF	TGTGCCAGCAGCTTAGCGGTTTCCGCGGCGCAGGATACGCAGTATTTT
-	TRBV10-3	-	TRBJ2-5	CAISGIGGETQYF	TGTGCCATCAGTGGAATAGGGGGAGAGACCCAGTACTTC
-	TRBV4-3	many	TRBJ2-7	CASSQDQRGRSYEQYF	TGCGCCAGCAGCCAAGATCAGAGGGGAAGATCCTACGAGCAGTACTTC